This record concerns one T cell receptor (beta chain) sequence. The record originates from a study of CD8+CD57+ T cells in acquired aplastic anemia. Study as a whole: Sorted cells (CD4+ and CD8+) yielded DNA amounts that averaged approximately 2.9 ug.

The patients chosen for sequencing had shown expansion of CD8+CD57+ cells (detected by flow cytometry). Among the patients, none had received any therapy at the time of blood sampling. Genomic DNA provided the template from which TCR beta VDJ and CDR3 profiles were obtained. TCRdb passed the reads through MiXCR, listing each CDR3 protein once. The sample has about 200,000 distinct CDR3 sequences; 65% are singletons. The CDR3 sequence is 14 residues long. V trimming: 5 bases; J trimming: 6 bases; junction bases outside the gene matches: 6. Germline CDR1 reads DFQATT; CDR2 reads SNEGSKA (reference sequence).

Sequencing was performed on sorted CD4+, CD8+, or CD8+CD57+ T cells (not recorded which) from PBMCs. The chain links TRBV20-1 to TRBJ1-5, with 11 bases that match TRBD1. The source of this sequence is a human donor with aplastic anemia. Written as DNA, the CDR3 is TGCAGTGCTCGGGACAGGGGGGTTCGTCAGCCCCAGCATTTT. It specifies CSARDRGVRQPQHF.